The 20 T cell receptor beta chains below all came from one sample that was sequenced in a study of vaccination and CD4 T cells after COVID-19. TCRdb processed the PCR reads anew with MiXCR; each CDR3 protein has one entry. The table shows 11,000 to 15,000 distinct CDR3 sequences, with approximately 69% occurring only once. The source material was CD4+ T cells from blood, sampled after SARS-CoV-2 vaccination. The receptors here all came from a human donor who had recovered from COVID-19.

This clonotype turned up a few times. CDR3 loop: CSARGGLGAKNIQYF. CDR3 nucleotides: TGCAGTGCTAGAGGGGGACTAGGGGCCAAAAACATTCAGTACTTC. This sequence joins TRBV20-1 and TRBJ2-4, with 8 bases matching TRBD2. Trimming removed 1 base from V and 1 base from J; junction bases left unmatched: 3. CDR3 length: 15 residues. Germline loops: CDR1 DFQATT, CDR2 SNEGSKA (reference sequence).

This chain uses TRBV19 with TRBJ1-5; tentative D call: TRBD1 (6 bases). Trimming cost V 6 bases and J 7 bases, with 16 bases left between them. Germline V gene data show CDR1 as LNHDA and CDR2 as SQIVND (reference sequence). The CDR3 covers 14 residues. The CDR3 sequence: CASRNTGLGQPQHF. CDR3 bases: TGTGCCAGTAGAAACACAGGGTTGGGCCAGCCCCAGCATTTT.

CDR3 residues: CSVGQGDYGYTF. DNA of the CDR3: TGCAGCGTTGGACAGGGGGACTATGGCTACACCTTC. The chain recombines TRBV29-1 with TRBJ1-2, with 9 bases aligning to TRBD1. Per germline, CDR1 SQVTM and CDR2 ANQGSEA. The V gene end was trimmed by 4 bases and the J gene end by 3 bases; junction bases not matched to a gene: 0. The CDR3 covers 12 residues. The full variable domain, its missing parts supplied by reference TRBV29-1 and TRBJ1-2, is SAVISQKPSRDICQRGTSLTIQCQVDSQVTMMFWYRQQPGQSLTLIATANQGSEATYESGFVIDKFPISRPNLTFSTLTVSNMSPEDSSIYLCSVGQGDYGYTFGSGTRLTVV.

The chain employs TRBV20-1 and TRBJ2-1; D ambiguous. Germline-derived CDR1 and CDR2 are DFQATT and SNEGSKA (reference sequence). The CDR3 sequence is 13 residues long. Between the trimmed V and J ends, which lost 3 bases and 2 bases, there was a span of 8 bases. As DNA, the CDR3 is TGCAGTGCTAGTTTGAGAACCTACAATGAGCAGTTCTTC. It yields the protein CSASLRTYNEQFF.

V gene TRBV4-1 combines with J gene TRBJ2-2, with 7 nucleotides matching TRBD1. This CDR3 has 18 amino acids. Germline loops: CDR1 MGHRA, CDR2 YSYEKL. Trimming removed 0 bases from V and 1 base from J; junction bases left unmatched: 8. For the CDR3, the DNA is TGCGCCAGCAGCCAAGATCGAAGACAGGGCGGGAACACCGGGGAGCTGTTTTTT. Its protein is CASSQDRRQGGNTGELFF.

Written as DNA, the CDR3 is TGTGCCAGCAGCGAGGGACTTCTCTCTGGAAACACCATATATTTT. Translation gives CASSEGLLSGNTIYF. The chain employs TRBV9 and TRBJ1-3, with D maybe TRBD1 (5 bases). V lost 3 bases and J 0 bases, leaving 10 bases between the germline ends. Germline values: CDR1 SGDLS, CDR2 YYNGEE. The CDR3 has 15 residues.

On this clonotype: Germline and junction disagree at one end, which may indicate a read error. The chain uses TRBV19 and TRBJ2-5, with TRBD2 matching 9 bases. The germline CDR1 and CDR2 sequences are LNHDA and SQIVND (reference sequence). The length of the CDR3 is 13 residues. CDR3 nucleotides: TGTGCCAGTAGGATAGCGGGAGCAGAGACCCAGTACTTC. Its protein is CASRIAGAETQYF. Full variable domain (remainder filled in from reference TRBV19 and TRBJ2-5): DGGITQSPKYLFRKEGQNVTLSCEQNLNHDAMYWYRQDPGQGLRLIYYSQIVNDFQKGDIAEGYSVSREKKESFPLTVTSAQKNPTAFYLCASRIAGAETQYFGPGTRLLVL.

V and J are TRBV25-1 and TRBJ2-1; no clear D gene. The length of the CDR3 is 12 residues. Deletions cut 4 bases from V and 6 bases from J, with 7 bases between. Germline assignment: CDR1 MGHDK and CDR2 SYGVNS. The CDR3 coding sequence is TGTGCCAGCAGTGGGTACTTCAATGAGCAGTTCTTC. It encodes CASSGYFNEQFF.

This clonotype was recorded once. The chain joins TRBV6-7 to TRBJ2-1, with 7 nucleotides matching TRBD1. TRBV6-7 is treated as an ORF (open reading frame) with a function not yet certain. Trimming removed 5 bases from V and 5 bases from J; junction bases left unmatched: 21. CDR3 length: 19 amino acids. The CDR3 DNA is TGTGCCAGCAGTAAGGGGACAGAAAGCTACAATGGTTACAACAATGAGCAGTTCTTC. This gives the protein CASSKGTESYNGYNNEQFF.

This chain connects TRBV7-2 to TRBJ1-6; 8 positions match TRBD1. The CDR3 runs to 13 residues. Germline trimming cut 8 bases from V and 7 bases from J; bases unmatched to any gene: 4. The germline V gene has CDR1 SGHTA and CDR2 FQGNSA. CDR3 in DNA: TGTGCCAGCCACGACAGGGGAAATTCACCCCTCCACTTT. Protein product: CASHDRGNSPLHF.

The CDR3 sequence is CASGRGHEQFF. DNA for the CDR3: TGTGCCAGCGGGCGGGGTCATGAGCAGTTCTTC. This rearrangement joins TRBV6-1 to TRBJ2-1, with D perhaps TRBD2 (6 bases). The CDR3 length is 11 residues. CDR1 MNHNS and CDR2 SASEGT come from the germline V gene. The V gene lost 8 bases and the J gene lost 8 bases, with 10 bases spanning the gap.

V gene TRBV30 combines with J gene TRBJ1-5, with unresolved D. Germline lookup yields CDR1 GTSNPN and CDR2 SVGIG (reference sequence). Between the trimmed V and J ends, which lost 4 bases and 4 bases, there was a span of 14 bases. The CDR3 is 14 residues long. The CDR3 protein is CAWNSGLANQPQHF. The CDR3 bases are TGTGCCTGGAATTCTGGCCTCGCAAATCAGCCCCAGCATTTT.

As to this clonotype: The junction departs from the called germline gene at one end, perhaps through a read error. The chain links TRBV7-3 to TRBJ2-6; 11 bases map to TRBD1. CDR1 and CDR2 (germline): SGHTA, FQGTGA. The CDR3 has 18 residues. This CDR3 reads CASSPRTGGASGANVLPF. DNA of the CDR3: TGTGCCAGCAGCCCCCGGACAGGGGGCGCCTCTGGGGCCAACGTCCTGCCTTTC.

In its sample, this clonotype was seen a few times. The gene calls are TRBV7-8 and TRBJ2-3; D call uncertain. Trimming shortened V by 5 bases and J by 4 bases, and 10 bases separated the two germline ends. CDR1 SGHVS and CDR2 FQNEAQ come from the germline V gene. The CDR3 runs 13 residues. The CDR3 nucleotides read TGTGCCAGCAGCCCCCCCAAAGCAGATACGCAGTATTTT. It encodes CASSPPKADTQYF.

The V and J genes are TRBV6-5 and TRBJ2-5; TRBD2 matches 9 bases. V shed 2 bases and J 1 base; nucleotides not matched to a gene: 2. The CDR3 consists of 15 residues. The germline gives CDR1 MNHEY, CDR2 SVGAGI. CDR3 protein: CASSYGTSSQETQYF. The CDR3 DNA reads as TGTGCCAGCAGTTACGGGACTAGCAGCCAAGAGACCCAGTACTTC.

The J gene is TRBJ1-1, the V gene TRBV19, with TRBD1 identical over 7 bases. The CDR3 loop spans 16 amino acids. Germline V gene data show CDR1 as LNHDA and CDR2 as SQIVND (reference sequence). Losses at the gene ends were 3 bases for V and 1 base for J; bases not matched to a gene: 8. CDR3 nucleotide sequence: TGTGCCAGTAGTATCCTACCCGGGACAGCGAACACTGAAGCTTTCTTT. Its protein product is CASSILPGTANTEAFF. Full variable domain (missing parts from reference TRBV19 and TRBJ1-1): DGGITQSPKYLFRKEGQNVTLSCEQNLNHDAMYWYRQDPGQGLRLIYYSQIVNDFQKGDIAEGYSVSREKKESFPLTVTSAQKNPTAFYLCASSILPGTANTEAFFGQGTRLTVV.

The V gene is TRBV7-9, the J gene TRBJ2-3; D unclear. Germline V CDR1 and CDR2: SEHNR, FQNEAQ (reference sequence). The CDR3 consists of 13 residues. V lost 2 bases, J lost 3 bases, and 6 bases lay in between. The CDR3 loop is CASSLTQTDTQYF. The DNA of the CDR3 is TGTGCCAGCAGCTTAACCCAGACAGATACGCAGTATTTT.

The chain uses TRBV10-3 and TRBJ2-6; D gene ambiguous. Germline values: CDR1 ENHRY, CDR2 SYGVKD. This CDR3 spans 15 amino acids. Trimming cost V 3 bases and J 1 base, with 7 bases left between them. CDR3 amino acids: CAISERASGANVLTF. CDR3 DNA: TGTGCCATCAGTGAAAGGGCGTCTGGGGCCAACGTCCTGACTTTC.

For the CDR3, the DNA is TGTGCCACCAGTGACCCTAGCGGGAGTGCCCTCTACGAGCAGTACTTC. Translating gives CATSDPSGSALYEQYF. The V and J genes are TRBV24-1 and TRBJ2-7; 10 bases match TRBD2. The CDR3 extends over 16 amino acids. V shed 4 bases, J shed 3 bases, and the junction held 8 bases outside the gene matches. Germline V gives CDR1 KGHDR, CDR2 SFDVKD.

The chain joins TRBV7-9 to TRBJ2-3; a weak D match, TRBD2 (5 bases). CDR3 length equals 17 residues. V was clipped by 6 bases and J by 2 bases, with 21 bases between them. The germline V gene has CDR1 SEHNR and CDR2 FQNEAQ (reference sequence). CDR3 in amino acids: CASSHYSPGWVTDTQYF. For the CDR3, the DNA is TGTGCCAGCAGTCACTACTCACCGGGATGGGTCACAGATACGCAGTATTTT.